These 32 T cell receptor beta chains were sequenced from one sample in a study of cytotoxic CD8 clonotypes in ibrutinib-treated CLL. TCRdb's copy holds only in-frame clones and misses some; the assay was immunoSEQ multiplex PCR. The sample shows roughly 220,000 clones, roughly 77% of them seen only once. The sample was PBMCs, taken after 12 months of ibrutinib treatment. These receptors were taken from a human donor with chronic lymphocytic leukemia.

This clone was observed once. The gene calls are TRBV18 and TRBJ1-2; 8 nucleotides agree with TRBD1. V lost 3 bases to trimming and J lost 0 bases; unmatched junction nucleotides: 3. Germline-derived CDR1 and CDR2 are KGHSH and LQKENI. This CDR3 has 15 residues. DNA of the CDR3: TGTGCCAGCTCACCCCTGGACAGGGCTAACTATGGCTACACCTTC. Protein product: CASSPLDRANYGYTF.

V and J are TRBV4-1 and TRBJ2-3; 8 positions agree with TRBD2. Germline loops: CDR1 MGHRA, CDR2 YSYEKL. The CDR3 length is 14 residues. The junction had 2 bases not matched to a gene; V was cut back by 2 bases and J by 4 bases. The DNA of the CDR3 is TGCGCCAGCAGCCAACCGGGGGGGGCAGATACGCAGTATTTT. This sequence encodes CASSQPGGADTQYF.

This clone was seen a single time. The J gene is TRBJ2-1, the V gene TRBV27, with D tentatively TRBD1 (6 bases). Trimming cost V 7 bases and J 9 bases, with 16 bases left between them. The CDR3 is made up of 13 amino acids. Germline CDR1 reads MNHEY; CDR2 reads SMNVEV (reference sequence). CDR3 amino acids: CASKPAQGGEQFF. The CDR3 bases are TGTGCCAGCAAGCCTGCACAGGGTGGTGAGCAGTTCTTC.

This chain uses TRBV7-2 with TRBJ2-3; 8 bases are a match to TRBD2. Germline CDR1 and CDR2: SGHTA and FQGNSA. The CDR3 contains 15 residues. Trimming cost V 7 bases and J 3 bases; bases outside gene matches: 9. The DNA of the CDR3 is TGTGCCAGCACCCCCGGGGGGGGTCGGACAGATACGCAGTATTTT. The encoded protein is CASTPGGGRTDTQYF.

For the CDR3, the DNA is TGTGCCAGCAGTGGGGTAGGAGTAGACAGGGCAGAAGCTTTCTTT. Its translation: CASSGVGVDRAEAFF. This chain links TRBV6-1 with TRBJ1-1; 7 nucleotides line up with TRBD1. J was trimmed by 8 bases and V by 4 bases; bases with no gene match: 13. CDR3 length equals 15 residues. In germline, CDR1 is MNHNS, CDR2 SASEGT.

The J gene is TRBJ1-4, the V gene TRBV7-3, with D uncertain. This CDR3 is built from 15 residues. Per the germline V gene, CDR1 is SGHTA and CDR2 is FQGTGA. V gave up 2 bases and J gave up 4 bases, with 11 bases separating them. This CDR3 is CASSLSPGSNEKLFF. CDR3 nucleotides: TGTGCCAGCAGCTTATCACCCGGAAGTAATGAAAAACTGTTTTTT.

The chain recombines TRBV7-9 with TRBJ1-4; D not resolved. Looked up from germline, CDR1 is SEHNR and CDR2 is FQNEAQ (reference sequence). The CDR3 contains 15 residues. V was shortened by 3 bases and J by 4 bases, with 12 bases between the two germline ends. This CDR3 is CASSLNSGFNEKLFF. The DNA of the CDR3 is TGTGCCAGCAGCTTGAACTCGGGATTTAATGAAAAACTGTTTTTT.

This clone was seen a few times. The chain has TRBV19 and TRBJ1-5; possible D gene TRBD1, 5 bases. V lost 5 bases, J lost 2 bases, and 10 bases lay in between. The CDR3 runs 14 residues. CDR1 is LNHDA, CDR2 SQIVND, per germline (reference sequence). CDR3 nucleotide sequence: TGTGCCAGTAGTCTCAGGGCTGGCAATCAGCCCCAGCATTTT. Its protein is CASSLRAGNQPQHF.

This sequence joins TRBV7-2 and TRBJ2-2; D unclear. Trimming took 7 bases from V and 6 from J, leaving 9 bases between them. The CDR3 extends over 12 amino acids. Germline CDR1 reads SGHTA; CDR2 reads FQGNSA. CDR3 loop: CASTPPSGELFF. The CDR3 DNA sequence: TGTGCCAGCACCCCGCCTTCCGGGGAGCTGTTTTTT.

This rearrangement joins TRBV7-3 to TRBJ2-3, with 7 nucleotides matching TRBD2. The CDR3 length is 14 residues. The V segment lost 5 bases and the J segment 6 bases; nucleotides outside the gene matches: 8. Germline V gives CDR1 SGHTA, CDR2 FQGTGA. CDR3 sequence reads: CASSMGLPRDTQYF. The CDR3 DNA sequence: TGTGCCAGCAGCATGGGACTACCCCGGGATACGCAGTATTTT.

J is TRBJ1-1 and V is TRBV6-5; tentative D call: TRBD1 (5 bases). V was trimmed by 6 bases and J by 3 bases, leaving 14 bases between them. CDR3 length equals 14 residues. Germline assignment: CDR1 MNHEY and CDR2 SVGAGI. The CDR3 reads CASRNDRFYTEAFF. DNA of the CDR3: TGTGCCAGCAGGAACGACAGATTCTACACTGAAGCTTTCTTT.

This rearrangement joins TRBV18 to TRBJ1-2; D is unclear. This CDR3 is 15 amino acids long. V lost 2 bases, J lost 1 base, and 11 bases lay in between. Germline V lookup: CDR1 KGHSH, CDR2 LQKENI. The CDR3, as DNA: TGTGCCAGCTCACCAGGATCGAACCTTAACTATGGCTACACCTTC. This translates into CASSPGSNLNYGYTF.

This rearrangement joins TRBV6-5 to TRBJ2-7; D may correspond to TRBD1 or TRBD2 (5 bases each). Germline CDR1 reads MNHEY; CDR2 reads SVGAGI. CDR3 size: 15 residues. Trimming took 5 bases from V and 5 from J, leaving 19 bases between them. The CDR3 reads CASSTRSGRFNEQYF. Written as DNA, the CDR3 is TGTGCCAGCAGTACGAGATCGGGACGTTTTAACGAGCAGTACTTC.

This clone has just a few counts. The V call is TRBV28, the J call TRBJ1-1; no firm D call. The CDR3 is made up of 14 amino acids. V lost 4 bases to trimming and J lost 1 base, with 10 bases between them. Germline V gene sequence: CDR1 MDHEN, CDR2 SYDVKM. Here the CDR3 DNA reads TGTGCCAGCAGTTACCCGGCTTCGAACACTGAAGCTTTCTTT. As protein: CASSYPASNTEAFF.

J is TRBJ2-3 and V is TRBV27, with 14 bases matching TRBD2. In germline, CDR1 is MNHEY, CDR2 SMNVEV (reference sequence). The CDR3 consists of 15 residues. J gave up 5 bases and V 5 bases, and 3 bases lay outside the gene matches. The CDR3 is CASSPGLAGGDTQYF. CDR3 DNA sequence: TGTGCCAGCAGTCCTGGACTAGCGGGGGGAGATACGCAGTATTTT.

V is TRBV6-6 and J is TRBJ1-6, with unresolved D. The germline V gene encodes CDR1 MNHNY and CDR2 SVGAGI (reference sequence). The V gene lost 8 bases and the J gene lost 14 bases, with 13 bases spanning the gap. The CDR3 consists of 11 residues. The CDR3 is CASVTDASLHF. The CDR3 coding sequence is TGTGCCAGCGTAACCGACGCCTCCCTCCACTTT.

The CDR3 sequence is CATTPLRTDLYYGYTF. The CDR3 nucleotides read TGTGCCACCACCCCTTTGAGGACGGATTTATACTATGGCTACACCTTC. The chain is built from TRBV11-2 and TRBJ1-2; the D is unclear. The length of the CDR3 is 16 residues. V lost 10 bases, J lost 3 bases, and 24 bases lay in between. Germline V lookup: CDR1 SGHAT, CDR2 FQNNGV.

This chain connects TRBV11-2 to TRBJ1-2, with D unresolved. The CDR3 runs 14 residues. Per germline, CDR1 SGHAT and CDR2 FQNNGV. The ends were cut back, 1 base at V and 1 base at J, with 7 bases in the middle. CDR3 DNA: TGTGCCAGCAGCTTAGGGCTGGATAACTATGGCTACACCTTC. Translated: CASSLGLDNYGYTF.

This rearrangement joins TRBV15 to TRBJ1-2; 7 bases line up with TRBD1. The V gene's germline CDR1 is LNHNV and CDR2 YYDKDF (reference sequence). CDR3 length: 12 amino acids. The trim removed 6 bases at V and 2 bases at J, leaving 0 bases unmatched. Here the CDR3 reads CATRGQNYGYTF. CDR3 nucleotides: TGTGCCACCAGGGGACAGAACTATGGCTACACCTTC.

This chain connects TRBV11-2 to TRBJ1-2; 8 nucleotides match TRBD1. V lost 5 bases to trimming and J lost 4 bases; unmatched junction nucleotides: 0. Germline-derived CDR1 and CDR2 are SGHAT and FQNNGV. The CDR3 spans 12 residues. CDR3 sequence (DNA): TGTGCCAGCAGCGGGACAGGCTATGGCTACACCTTC. Its protein product is CASSGTGYGYTF.

The chain combines TRBV2 with TRBJ1-2; D unresolved. This CDR3 spans 14 amino acids. CDR1 is SNHLY, CDR2 FYNNEI, per germline. The V end lost 6 bases, the J end lost 7 bases, and 18 bases lay between the germline ends. This CDR3 is CASRPDGTISGYTF. DNA of the CDR3: TGTGCCAGCAGACCGGACGGAACTATCAGTGGCTACACCTTC.

CDR3 in amino acids: CASSALRGRTEKLFF. The CDR3 DNA is TGTGCCAGCAGTGCACTCCGGGGTCGAACTGAAAAACTGTTTTTT. The chain uses TRBV6-5 and TRBJ1-4, with D hard to call. The CDR3 spans 15 residues. CDR1 is MNHEY, CDR2 SVGAGI, per germline. Trimming left V 5 bases short and J 7 bases short, with 17 bases between.

V and J are TRBV21-1 and TRBJ2-7. TRBV21-1 is labeled a pseudogene. The CDR3 runs to 13 residues. The chain's CDR3 is CASSKGLGYEQYF. For the CDR3, the DNA is TGTGCCAGCAGCAAGGGGTTGGGCTACGAGCAGTACTTC.

This clone was counted once. CDR3 bases: TGTGCCAGCCGGTACCGGGACAGGCCCTCCTACGAGCAGTACTTC. It is translated as CASRYRDRPSYEQYF. The rearrangement links TRBV6-5 to TRBJ2-7, with 8 bases aligning to TRBD1. The CDR3 has 15 amino acids. CDR1 and CDR2 (germline): MNHEY, SVGAGI. Trimming at V came to 8 bases and at J to 0 bases, leaving 9 bases not matched to a gene.

V and J are TRBV14 and TRBJ2-3; D possibly corresponds to TRBD2 (6 bases). CDR1 and CDR2 from the germline V gene are SGHDN and FVKESK. The CDR3 covers 14 residues. V was pared by 2 bases and J by 8 bases, with 14 bases between. The DNA for the CDR3 is TGTGCCAGCAGCCAACTCCTCGGGGGAGGTACGCAGTATTTT. Amino acids: CASSQLLGGGTQYF.

The chain has TRBV4-3 and TRBJ2-7; TRBD2 matches 9 bases. This CDR3 has 15 amino acids. V dropped 1 base and J dropped 2; count of bases not matched to a gene: 3. CDR1 is LGHNA, CDR2 YSLEER, per germline. CDR3 DNA: TGCGCCAGCAGCCAAGGACTAGCGGTAGCCTACGAGCAGTACTTC. Encoded protein: CASSQGLAVAYEQYF.

The genes are TRBV19 and TRBJ1-4; D remains unclear. The V end was cut by 0 bases, the J end by 7 bases, with 12 bases between. The CDR3 extends over 15 amino acids. Germline V gene data show CDR1 as LNHDA and CDR2 as SQIVND (reference sequence). The CDR3 coding sequence is TGTGCCAGTAGTATAGAGGCCCAAGTTACTGAAAAACTGTTTTTT. Amino acid sequence: CASSIEAQVTEKLFF. The full variable domain, with the rest looked up from reference TRBV19 and TRBJ1-4, is DGGITQSPKYLFRKEGQNVTLSCEQNLNHDAMYWYRQDPGQGLRLIYYSQIVNDFQKGDIAEGYSVSREKKESFPLTVTSAQKNPTAFYLCASSIEAQVTEKLFFGSGTQLSVL.

The rearrangement uses TRBV5-6 and TRBJ1-5; D perhaps matches TRBD1 (5 bases). Germline V gives CDR1 SGHDT, CDR2 YYEEEE. CDR3 length: 15 amino acids. The V end was cut by 1 base, the J end by 2 bases, with 10 bases between. The CDR3 loop reads CASSLLGDGNQPQHF. The CDR3 DNA sequence: TGTGCCAGCAGCTTGTTGGGGGATGGCAATCAGCCCCAGCATTTT. Looking up the rest from reference TRBV5-6 and TRBJ1-5 gives the full variable domain: DAGVTQSPTHLIKTRGQQVTLRCSPKSGHDTVSWYQQALGQGPQFIFQYYEEEERQRGNFPDRFSGHQFPNYSSELNVNALLLGDSALYLCASSLLGDGNQPQHFGDGTRLSIL.

The chain recombines TRBV29-1 with TRBJ1-1; D uncertain. Germline values: CDR1 SQVTM, CDR2 ANQGSEA. The CDR3 sequence is 9 residues long. V lost 4 bases to trimming and J lost 10 bases, with 7 bases between them. The CDR3 spells CSVGQAAFF. The CDR3 bases are TGCAGCGTTGGGCAGGCAGCTTTCTTT.

This clone was detected a few times. J is TRBJ1-1 and V is TRBV7-2; D unresolved. Germline-derived CDR1 and CDR2 are SGHTA and FQGNSA. Trimming stripped 4 bases from V and 0 bases from J, with 6 bases between. The CDR3 spans 13 residues. The CDR3 spells CASSWPVNTEAFF. The CDR3 DNA follows: TGTGCCAGCAGCTGGCCAGTGAACACTGAAGCTTTCTTT.

The rearrangement joins TRBV29-1 to TRBJ1-4; 7 bases match TRBD1. This CDR3 has 13 amino acids. Losses at the gene ends were 3 bases for V and 8 bases for J; bases not matched to a gene: 6. CDR1 is SQVTM, CDR2 ANQGSEA, per germline. In nucleotides, the CDR3 is TGCAGCGTTGAGCCCCAACAGGGGGAAAAACTGTTTTTT. This codes for CSVEPQQGEKLFF. The full variable domain, completed using reference TRBV29-1 and TRBJ1-4, is SAVISQKPSRDICQRGTSLTIQCQVDSQVTMMFWYRQQPGQSLTLIATANQGSEATYESGFVIDKFPISRPNLTFSTLTVSNMSPEDSSIYLCSVEPQQGEKLFFGSGTQLSVL.

In the case of this clone: A read error may account for a junction end that differs from germline. V gene TRBV2 combines with J gene TRBJ2-2; 8 bases are shared with TRBD1. Germline CDR1 is SNHLY and CDR2 is FYNNEI. The CDR3 spans 14 residues. This CDR3 reads CASSVLIQQGELFF. The CDR3 DNA sequence: TGTGCCAGCAGTGTTCTTATTCAACAGGGGGAACTGTTTTTT.